This T cell receptor beta chain was sequenced during a study of regulatory T cells in long-lasting Graves disease. Overall study results and limits: Among the persistent patients, 2,500 to 3,000 public clonotypes were shared, more than the approximately 1,000 shared among new patients. Relative to newly diagnosed Graves' patients, persistent ones had lower TCR diversity.

Construction of the TCR beta libraries employed iRepertoire HTBI primers in conjunction with Arm-PCR of CDR3 regions. As handled by the study authors: Sample data revealed fewer than 70 TRBV and some 13 TRBJ segments. TCRdb re-called the multiplex PCR reads with MiXCR, one entry per CDR3 protein. These V and J calls rely on TCRdb rather than the paper's analysis. The sample has roughly 500,000 distinct CDR3 sequences; roughly 20% are singletons. On this clonotype: Its cognate antigen is unknown.

The time point here: persistent/refractory GD, antithyroid drugs over 5 years with positive TRAb. PBMCs provided the RNA from which the TCR library was made. The input for sequencing was peripheral blood mononuclear cells (PBMCs), taken when the disease was refractory, from a patient treated with antithyroid drugs. The source of this sequence is a female donor with Graves disease.

CDR3 sequence: CAWIRETGELFF. In DNA, the CDR3 is TGTGCCTGGATCCGAGAAACCGGGGAGCTGTTTTTT. This chain links TRBV30 with TRBJ2-2; D gene unclear. The germline gives CDR1 GTSNPN, CDR2 SVGIG (reference sequence). The germline V and J ends were trimmed by 4 bases and 5 bases, with 8 bases remaining between them. The CDR3 is 12 residues long.